The clone carrying this T cell receptor beta chain has more than one count but fewer than ten. The data stem from a study of blood T cells in healthy people across ages. Across the study: Capture by template switching was about one barcoded beta molecule per two T cells.

Primers used in a second PCR of about 6 to 12 cycles were a sample-barcoded 5' primer and a J-beta primer mix. CDR3-containing paired-end reads numbered at least 2.5 million in each sample. A single record per CDR3 protein comes from TCRdb applying MiXCR to the 5' RACE reads. This sample has under 950,000 distinct CDR3 sequences, with 20% to 25% found just once. Germline V gene data show CDR1 as SGHVS and CDR2 as FQNEAQ. This CDR3 has 16 residues. J is TRBJ2-5 and V is TRBV7-8; 7 nucleotides line up with TRBD1. With the DNA end fitting TRBJ2-1 better, the J assignment may be wrong. The sequenced sample consisted of blood. The origin of this receptor is a man between 65 and 85 years old in good health. In DNA, the CDR3 is TGTGCCAGCAGCTTAGGAGTGAGGGGGCTTAACAATGAGCAGTTCTTC. Protein product: CASSLGVRGLNNEQFF.